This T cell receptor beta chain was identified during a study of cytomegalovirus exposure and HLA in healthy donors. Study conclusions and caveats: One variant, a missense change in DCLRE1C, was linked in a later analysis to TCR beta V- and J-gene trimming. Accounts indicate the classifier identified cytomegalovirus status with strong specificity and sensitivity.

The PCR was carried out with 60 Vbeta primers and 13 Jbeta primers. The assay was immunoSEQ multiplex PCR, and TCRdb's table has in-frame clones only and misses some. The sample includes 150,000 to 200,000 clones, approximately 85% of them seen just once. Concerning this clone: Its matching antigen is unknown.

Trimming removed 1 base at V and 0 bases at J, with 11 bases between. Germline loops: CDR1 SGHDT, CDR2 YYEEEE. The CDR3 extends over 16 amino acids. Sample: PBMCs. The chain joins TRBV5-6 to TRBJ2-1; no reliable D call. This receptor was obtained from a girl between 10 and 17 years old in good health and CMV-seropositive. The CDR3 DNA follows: TGTGCCAGCAGCTTGTATCGGGTCAGCTCCTACAATGAGCAGTTCTTC. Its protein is CASSLYRVSSYNEQFF.